This T cell receptor beta chain was retrieved from a study of T cell changes during pregnancy in multiple sclerosis. The V and J ends lost 1 base and 5 bases respectively, with 12 bases between them. Germline CDR1 is LGHNA and CDR2 is YNFKEQ. This CDR3 is built from 15 residues. Data came from immunoSEQ multiplex PCR; TCRdb stores just in-frame clones and leaves some out. The sample lists around 59,000 clones; around 90% were seen once. The TCR originated in a female donor with multiple sclerosis, enrolled in a pregnancy study. V is TRBV4-2 and J is TRBJ1-5; a weak D match, TRBD1 (6 bases). Here the sequenced sample was CD4+ T cells from peripheral blood mononuclear cells, taken in the first trimester of pregnancy. As DNA, the CDR3 is TGTGCCAGCAGCCAAGTGCAGGGGCAAGATCAGCCCCAGCATTTT. As protein: CASSQVQGQDQPQHF.